This TCR beta chain appears in the sequencing data of a study of T-cell memory formation after mild COVID-19. On the study more broadly: For the most part, TCR clusters were specific to one donor.

Study findings and constraints: Cross-reactive memory apparently joined, as some responding clones appeared in pre-infection memory. Shrinking CD4+ clones resided mostly in CM and EM, and CD8+ ones in EMRA.

A single record per CDR3 protein comes from TCRdb applying MiXCR to the 5' RACE reads. This table has about 410,000 distinct CDR3 sequences, about a sixth appearing once. This clonotype appeared a few times. What it binds is not known. CDR1 and CDR2 from the germline V gene are MNHEY and SMNVEV (reference sequence). The CDR3 runs to 15 residues. Trimming shortened V by 3 bases and J by 2 bases, and 8 bases separated the two germline ends. Input material: PBMCs or a T cell subset sorted from them (not recorded which). The source of this sequence is a man aged 18 to 30 who had mild COVID-19 (a few samples of this study predate the infection). Cell type and time point are not known. V and J are TRBV27 and TRBJ2-6, with a possible D match to TRBD1 (6 bases). The CDR3, as DNA: TGTGCCAGCAGTTTTTACAGGGCTGGGGCCAACGTCCTGACTTTC. Translation: CASSFYRAGANVLTF.